The present TCR beta chain was sequenced within a study of shared clonotypes between healthy human individuals. Overall study context: Every donor yielded three CD4 naive, three CD4 memory, two CD8 naive and one CD8 memory plate.

Whole-study results and caveats: Only blood was sampled; tissue repertoires likely differ. It was the non-shared clonotypes that had lower generation probabilities than clonotypes shared by all four donors.

Naive CD8 cells lacked CD45RO and underwent positive selection for CCR7, leaving out terminally differentiated effector memory CD45RA+ cells. Every donor was a Caucasian adult from Nashville, Tennessee. Some clones are missing from TCRdb's copy, which holds only in-frame ones; the method was immunoSEQ multiplex PCR. The sample lists about 680,000 clones; roughly 94% were seen once. Notes on this clone: Its antigen is still unknown.

Germline values: CDR1 SEHNR, CDR2 FQNEAQ (reference sequence). V gave up 1 base and J gave up 4 bases, with 23 bases separating them. The CDR3 is 18 residues long. Sequenced sample: naive CD8+ T cells sorted from blood. The receptor's source is a man younger than 45 in good health. The chain is built from TRBV7-9 and TRBJ2-7; D possibly corresponds to TRBD2 (6 bases). The CDR3 protein is CASSLGLDSREKEYEQYF. The CDR3 nucleotides are TGTGCCAGCAGCTTAGGCCTTGACTCACGGGAGAAGGAGTACGAGCAGTACTTC.